Each of the 10 T cell receptor beta chains below was sequenced from the same sample in a study of blood T cell repertoires in COVID-19. Using immunoSEQ multiplex PCR, the repertoire was profiled, and TCRdb retains in-frame clones only, with some absent. The table includes 100,000 to 110,000 clones, 85% detected once. The sample comprised peripheral blood. The receptor set was obtained from a man aged 50 to 59 with active or convalescent COVID-19.

V and J are TRBV7-2 and TRBJ2-5, with a weak D call TRBD1 (5 bases). Between the trimmed V and J ends, which lost 2 bases and 4 bases, there was a span of 17 bases. The CDR3 is made up of 16 amino acids. The germline CDR1 and CDR2 sequences are SGHTA and FQGNSA. The CDR3 here is CASSLRKGNMRETQYF. The CDR3 DNA reads as TGTGCCAGCAGCTTACGAAAGGGGAATATGAGAGAGACCCAGTACTTC.

The rearrangement uses TRBV6-1 and TRBJ2-7, with TRBD1 matching 8 bases. The CDR3 runs 16 residues. Germline CDR1 reads MNHNS; CDR2 reads SASEGT. The trim removed 3 bases at V and 3 bases at J, leaving 10 bases unmatched. This CDR3 is CASSDLGGQGYYEQYF. DNA for the CDR3: TGTGCCAGCAGTGATCTCGGAGGACAGGGATACTACGAGCAGTACTTC.

The V call is TRBV5-4, the J call TRBJ2-1; perhaps TRBD1 as D (6 bases). Per germline, CDR1 SGHNT and CDR2 YYREEE (reference sequence). Deletions cut 7 bases from V and 1 base from J, with 15 bases between. The CDR3 runs 15 residues. CDR3 amino acids: CASQGQTSSYNEQFF. The CDR3 coding sequence is TGTGCCAGCCAAGGACAGACAAGTTCCTACAATGAGCAGTTCTTC. The whole variable domain, remainder taken from reference TRBV5-4 and TRBJ2-1, is ETGVTQSPTHLIKTRGQQVTLRCSSQSGHNTVSWYQQALGQGPQFIFQYYREEENGRGNFPPRFSGLQFPNYSSELNVNALELDDSALYLCASQGQTSSYNEQFFGPGTRLTVL.

This clone was picked up one time. The chain recombines TRBV13 with TRBJ2-7, with D possibly being TRBD2 (5 bases). The CDR3 is 14 residues long. V was trimmed by 0 bases and J by 2 bases, leaving 8 bases between them. CDR1 is PRHDT, CDR2 FYEKMQ, per germline (reference sequence). Written as DNA, the CDR3 is TGTGCCAGCAGCTTAGGTCTAGCAACCTACGAGCAGTACTTC. It yields the protein CASSLGLATYEQYF.

J is TRBJ2-1 and V is TRBV4-1; D is unresolved. V was pared by 5 bases and J by 5 bases, with 19 bases between. The CDR3 extends over 16 amino acids. Germline loops: CDR1 MGHRA, CDR2 YSYEKL. CDR3 DNA: TGCGCCAGCAGCGAACGCCAGACTTACCAAGACAATGAGCAGTTCTTC. Protein sequence: CASSERQTYQDNEQFF.

V usage is TRBV6-4 and J usage is TRBJ2-3, with D perhaps TRBD2 (5 bases). The CDR3 sequence is 17 residues long. With 6 bases removed from V and 0 bases from J, the gap between germline ends came to 19 bases. Germline CDR1 reads MRHNA; CDR2 reads SNTAGT. The CDR3 DNA is TGTGCCAGCAGCCCCGGGATGGCCCTATTCAGCACAGATACGCAGTATTTT. Translated: CASSPGMALFSTDTQYF.

This chain links TRBV7-9 with TRBJ2-7; D remains unclear. Trimming pared 1 base from V and 5 bases from J, leaving 15 bases between. The CDR3 spans 15 residues. Germline loops: CDR1 SEHNR, CDR2 FQNEAQ (reference sequence). CDR3 sequence (DNA): TGTGCCAGCAGCTTAGTGGGCCACCCTCAGCACGAGCAGTACTTC. It specifies CASSLVGHPQHEQYF.

This clone was observed many times. The V gene is TRBV2, the J gene TRBJ1-5; D is unclear. The germline gives CDR1 SNHLY, CDR2 FYNNEI. V lost 0 bases, J lost 10 bases, and 16 bases lay in between. CDR3 length: 15 amino acids. The CDR3 bases are TGTGCCAGCAGTGAAGCGGCAGACGCTAGTTTCCCCCAGCATTTT. Encoded protein: CASSEAADASFPQHF.

CDR3 sequence: CASSEGQGFQETQYF. Here the CDR3 DNA reads TGTGCCAGCAGCGAGGGACAGGGATTCCAAGAGACCCAGTACTTC. The chain couples TRBV5-4 to TRBJ2-5; 9 bases line up with TRBD1. CDR1 is SGHNT, CDR2 YYREEE, per germline (reference sequence). V was pared by 4 bases and J by 1 base, with 5 bases of the junction left unmatched. The CDR3 has 15 residues.

The chain is built from TRBV5-5 and TRBJ1-1; 7 bases are a match to TRBD1. The V segment lost 2 bases and the J segment 1 base; nucleotides outside the gene matches: 2. This CDR3 is 14 amino acids long. CDR1 SGHKS and CDR2 YYEKEE come from the germline V gene (reference sequence). CDR3 sequence reads: CASSFQGENTEAFF. In DNA form, the CDR3 reads TGTGCCAGCAGCTTCCAGGGGGAGAACACTGAAGCTTTCTTT.